This T cell receptor beta chain was found in a study of T-cell reconstitution after alpha-beta-depleted transplantation in children. This clonotype was detected ten times or more. Its cognate antigen is unknown. Preparation of the TCRbeta library used unique molecular identifiers. From the PCR reads, TCRdb called clonotypes with MiXCR, one entry per CDR3 protein. The table records some 76,000 distinct CDR3 sequences, under 13% of them present only once. Points from the study as a whole: The high TCRbeta diversity at day 60 in some patients came from surviving recipient T cells and thymic progenitors. At the one-year point after transplant, T-cell counts and TCRbeta diversity were found to come mostly from T cells that had been newly produced.

The CDR3 extends over 13 amino acids. Germline values: CDR1 SQVTM, CDR2 ANQGSEA. Deletions cut 1 base from V and 4 bases from J, with 10 bases between. The input for sequencing was PBMCs, taken before TCRalphabeta/CD19-depleted stem cell transplant. This TCR came from a boy aged 5-17 years with acute myeloid leukemia, due to receive a stem cell transplant. The rearrangement joins TRBV29-1 to TRBJ1-1; no clear D. In DNA, the CDR3 is TGCAGCGTTGAAGGGAAGTTGGTCACTGAAGCTTTCTTT. It specifies CSVEGKLVTEAFF. The full variable domain, with the rest looked up from reference TRBV29-1 and TRBJ1-1, is SAVISQKPSRDICQRGTSLTIQCQVDSQVTMMFWYRQQPGQSLTLIATANQGSEATYESGFVIDKFPISRPNLTFSTLTVSNMSPEDSSIYLCSVEGKLVTEAFFGQGTRLTVV.